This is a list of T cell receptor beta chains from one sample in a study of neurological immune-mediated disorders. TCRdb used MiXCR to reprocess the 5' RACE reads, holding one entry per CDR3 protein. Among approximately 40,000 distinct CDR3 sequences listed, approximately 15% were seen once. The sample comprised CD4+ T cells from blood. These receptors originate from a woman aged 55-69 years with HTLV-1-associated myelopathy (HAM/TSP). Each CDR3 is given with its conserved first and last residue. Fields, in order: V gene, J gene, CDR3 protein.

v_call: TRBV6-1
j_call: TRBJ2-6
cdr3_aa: CASPKEGQGDSGANVLTF

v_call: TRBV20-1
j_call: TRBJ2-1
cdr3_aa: CSARGTLAGGSFSYREQFF

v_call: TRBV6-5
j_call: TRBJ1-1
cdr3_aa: CASRPDRERNTEAFF

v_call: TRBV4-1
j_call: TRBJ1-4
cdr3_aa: CASSQTQRRSTNEKLFF

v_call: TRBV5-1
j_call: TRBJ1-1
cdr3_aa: CASSFRGLNTEAFF

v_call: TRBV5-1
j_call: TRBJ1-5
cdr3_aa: CASSRGGGDQPQHF

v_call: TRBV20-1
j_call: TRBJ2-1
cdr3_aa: CSATPGLAAPYNEQFF

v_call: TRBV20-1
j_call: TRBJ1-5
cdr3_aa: CSASRAGPDVSNQPQHF

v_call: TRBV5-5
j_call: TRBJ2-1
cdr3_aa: CASSPVGSGGGNEQFF

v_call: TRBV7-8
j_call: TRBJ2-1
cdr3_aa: CASSLGTEFNEQFF

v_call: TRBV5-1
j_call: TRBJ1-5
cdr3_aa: CASSLRPGQPQHF

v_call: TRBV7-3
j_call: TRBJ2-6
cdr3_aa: CASSLQGAGANVLTF

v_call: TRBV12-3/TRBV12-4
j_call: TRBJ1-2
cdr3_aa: CASSSTGGYANYGYTF

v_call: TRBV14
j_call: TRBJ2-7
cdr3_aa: CASSHNRYEQYF

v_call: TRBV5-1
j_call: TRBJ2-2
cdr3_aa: CANSFEGVSTGELFF

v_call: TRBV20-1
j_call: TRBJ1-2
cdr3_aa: CSARKLPVSPGGYTF

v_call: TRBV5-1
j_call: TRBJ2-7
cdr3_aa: CASSLDPGPYEQYF

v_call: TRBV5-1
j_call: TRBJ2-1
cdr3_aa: CASSPREAGEGNEQFF

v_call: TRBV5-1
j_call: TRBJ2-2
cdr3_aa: CASSLVRPNTGELFF

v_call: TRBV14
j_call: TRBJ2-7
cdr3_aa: CASSQGAFVGEQYF

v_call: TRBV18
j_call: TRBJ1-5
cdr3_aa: CASSPYRETGSNQPQHF

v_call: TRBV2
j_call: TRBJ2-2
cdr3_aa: CASSEVGTGGLRSGELFF

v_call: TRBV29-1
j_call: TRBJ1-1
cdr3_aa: CVDPPTGYTEAFF

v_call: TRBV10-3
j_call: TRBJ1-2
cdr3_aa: CAIQDPTGVTYGYTF

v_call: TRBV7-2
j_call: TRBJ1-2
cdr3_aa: CASSSYRGHDGYTF

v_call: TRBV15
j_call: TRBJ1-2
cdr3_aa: CATSRLDRSSNYGYTF

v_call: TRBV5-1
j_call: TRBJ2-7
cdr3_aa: CASSLVGDYEQYF

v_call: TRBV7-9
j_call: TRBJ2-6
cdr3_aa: CASSHGQGLSGANVLTF

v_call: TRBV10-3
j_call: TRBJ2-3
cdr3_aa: CAIRGTLRGGPSTDTQYF